A selection of T cell receptor beta chains follows, all from one sample in a study of T cell responses to AZD1222 COVID-19 vaccine. Repertoires were generated with immunoSEQ multiplex PCR, while TCRdb's copy carries only in-frame clones and drops some. The table records under 95,000 clones, approximately 86% of them present only once. The specimen was peripheral blood, collected on day 0 of AZD1222 vaccination. These TCRs come from an adult in good health. CDR3s include the opening cysteine and the closing phenylalanine or tryptophan. Fields, in order: V gene, J gene, clone size, D gene, CDR3 protein, CDR3 DNA. A D gene is named only where the DNA matches it firmly. Not all rows give a size; the values are once, few, many and, for expanded clones, a class.

V: TRBV5-4; J: TRBJ2-1; size: few; D: TRBD1; CDR3: CASSLRQGANNEQFF; DNA: TGTGCCAGCAGCCTACGACAGGGGGCGAACAATGAGCAGTTCTTC
V: TRBV25-1; J: TRBJ1-2; size: NA; D: NA; CDR3: CASSVAGISGYTF; DNA: TGTGCCAGCAGTGTGGCAGGGATCAGTGGCTACACCTTC
V: TRBV4-3; J: TRBJ1-5; size: NA; D: NA; CDR3: CASSQDVNQPQHF; DNA: TGCGCCAGCAGCCAAGATGTCAATCAGCCCCAGCATTTT
V: TRBV19; J: TRBJ1-6; size: NA; D: NA; CDR3: CASSTQGALHF; DNA: TGTGCCAGTAGTACTCAAGGGGCCCTCCACTTT
V: TRBV28; J: TRBJ1-6; size: few; D: NA; CDR3: CASSLGGTGKALHF; DNA: TGTGCCAGCAGTTTAGGGGGAACTGGAAAGGCCCTCCACTTT
V: TRBV6-6; J: TRBJ2-7; size: NA; D: NA; CDR3: CASSYSRTSYEQYF; DNA: TGTGCCAGCAGTTATAGTAGGACCTCCTACGAGCAGTACTTC
V: TRBV25-1; J: TRBJ2-7; size: NA; D: NA; CDR3: CASMAGGYEQYF; DNA: TGTGCCAGCATGGCTGGGGGCTACGAGCAGTACTTC
V: TRBV4-2; J: TRBJ2-7; size: NA; D: NA; CDR3: CASSQGANPNEQYF; DNA: TGTGCCAGCAGCCAAGGAGCCAACCCCAACGAGCAGTACTTC
V: TRBV24-1; J: TRBJ1-1; size: NA; D: TRBD1; CDR3: CATRSTGGRNTEAFF; DNA: TGTGCCACCCGATCGACAGGGGGTAGGAACACTGAAGCTTTCTTT
V: TRBV7-2; J: TRBJ1-5; size: few; D: TRBD1; CDR3: CASSLDRGVNQPQHF; DNA: TGTGCCAGCAGCTTAGACAGGGGTGTAAATCAGCCCCAGCATTTT
V: TRBV6-2/TRBV6-3; J: TRBJ2-3; size: NA; D: NA; CDR3: CASSANRGLAVDTQYF; DNA: TGTGCCAGCAGTGCAAACCGGGGGCTAGCTGTGGATACGCAGTATTTT
V: TRBV11-3; J: TRBJ2-7; size: NA; D: NA; CDR3: CASSLDGGLGSYEQYF; DNA: TGTGCCAGCAGCTTAGATGGCGGACTTGGCTCCTACGAGCAGTACTTC
V: TRBV5-4; J: TRBJ1-2; size: NA; D: NA; CDR3: CASSAVGGLDTF; DNA: TGTGCCAGCAGCGCCGTAGGGGGACTGGACACCTTC
V: TRBV27; J: TRBJ2-7; size: NA; D: TRBD1; CDR3: CASSLREGQGIYEQYF; DNA: TGTGCCAGCAGTTTAAGAGAGGGACAGGGAATATACGAGCAGTACTTC
V: TRBV29-1; J: TRBJ2-1; size: NA; D: NA; CDR3: CSVAQDGLGEQFF; DNA: TGCAGCGTTGCACAGGACGGCTTGGGGGAGCAGTTCTTC
V: TRBV28; J: TRBJ1-6; size: NA; D: NA; CDR3: CASSLSHASPLHF; DNA: TGTGCCAGCAGTTTAAGTCATGCCTCACCCCTCCACTTT
V: TRBV2; J: TRBJ2-6; size: NA; D: NA; CDR3: CASSLGVSGANVLTF; DNA: TGTGCCAGCAGTCTAGGGGTCTCTGGGGCCAACGTCCTGACTTTC
V: TRBV7-6; J: TRBJ1-2; size: once; D: TRBD1; CDR3: CASSSQGDLGYTF; DNA: TGTGCCAGCAGCTCCCAGGGGGACCTTGGCTACACCTTC
V: TRBV7-2; J: TRBJ2-1; size: NA; D: TRBD2; CDR3: CASSLSSGVPYNEQFF; DNA: TGTGCCAGCAGCTTATCTAGCGGGGTACCCTACAATGAGCAGTTCTTC
V: TRBV9; J: TRBJ1-3; size: few; D: TRBD1; CDR3: CASSPPGQLLGNTIYF; DNA: TGTGCCAGCAGCCCACCGGGACAGCTCCTCGGAAACACCATATATTTT
V: TRBV24-1; J: TRBJ2-1; size: few; D: TRBD2; CDR3: CATIGTSGNSGPYNEQFF; DNA: TGTGCCACCATCGGAACCTCCGGGAATAGCGGGCCCTACAATGAGCAGTTCTTC
V: TRBV24-1; J: TRBJ2-5; size: NA; D: NA; CDR3: CATSDYSRGPGETQYF; DNA: TGTGCCACCAGTGATTATTCCAGGGGCCCGGGAGAGACCCAGTACTTC
V: TRBV7-6; J: TRBJ1-2; size: once; D: NA; CDR3: CASSLDPQVNYGYTF; DNA: TGTGCCAGCAGCTTAGATCCTCAAGTTAACTATGGCTACACCTTC
V: TRBV14; J: TRBJ2-1; size: NA; D: NA; CDR3: CASSQDRGWDEQFF; DNA: TGTGCCAGCAGCCAAGACAGGGGTTGGGATGAGCAGTTCTTC
V: TRBV5-6; J: TRBJ1-2; size: NA; D: NA; CDR3: CASSFPTLNYGYTF; DNA: TGTGCCAGCAGCTTCCCCACCCTTAACTATGGCTACACCTTC
V: TRBV5-1; J: TRBJ2-5; size: NA; D: NA; CDR3: CASSLTVGRETQYF; DNA: TGCGCCAGCAGCTTGACGGTGGGTCGGGAGACCCAGTACTTC
V: TRBV3-1/TRBV3-2; J: TRBJ2-1; size: once; D: TRBD2; CDR3: CASSQAQAGDNEQFF; DNA: TGTGCCAGCAGCCAAGCTCAAGCGGGAGACAATGAGCAGTTCTTC
V: TRBV21-1; J: TRBJ2-1; size: NA; D: NA; CDR3: CASSNVGLAGNEQFF; DNA: TGTGCCAGCAGCAATGTTGGGCTAGCGGGAAATGAGCAGTTCTTC
V: TRBV28; J: TRBJ1-5; size: NA; D: NA; CDR3: CASSRGSGWGPPQHF; DNA: TGTGCCAGCAGCAGGGGCAGCGGTTGGGGGCCGCCCCAGCATTTT